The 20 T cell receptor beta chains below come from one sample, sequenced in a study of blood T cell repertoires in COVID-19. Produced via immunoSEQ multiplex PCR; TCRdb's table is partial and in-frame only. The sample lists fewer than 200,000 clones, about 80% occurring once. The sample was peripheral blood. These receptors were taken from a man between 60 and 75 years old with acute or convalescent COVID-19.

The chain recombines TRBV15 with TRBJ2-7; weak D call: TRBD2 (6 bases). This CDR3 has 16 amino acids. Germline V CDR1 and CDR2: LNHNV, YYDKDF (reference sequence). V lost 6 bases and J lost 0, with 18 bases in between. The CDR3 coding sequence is TGTGCCACCAGTGCCTGGGAGGCAGGACCCTCCTACGAGCAGTACTTC. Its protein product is CATSAWEAGPSYEQYF.

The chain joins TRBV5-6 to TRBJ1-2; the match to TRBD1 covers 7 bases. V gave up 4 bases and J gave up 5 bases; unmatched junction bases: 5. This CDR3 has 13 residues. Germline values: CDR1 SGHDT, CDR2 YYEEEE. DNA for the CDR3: TGTGCCAGCAGCATAAGGACAGGATATGGCTACACCTTC. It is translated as CASSIRTGYGYTF.

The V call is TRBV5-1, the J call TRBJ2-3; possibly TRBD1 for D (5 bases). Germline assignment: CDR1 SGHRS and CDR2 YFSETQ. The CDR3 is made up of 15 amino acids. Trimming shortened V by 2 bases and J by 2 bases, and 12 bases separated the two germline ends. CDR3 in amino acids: CASSFTGANTDTQYF. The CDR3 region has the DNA TGCGCCAGCAGCTTTACAGGAGCGAACACAGATACGCAGTATTTT. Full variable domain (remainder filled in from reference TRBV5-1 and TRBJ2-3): KAGVTQTPRYLIKTRGQQVTLSCSPISGHRSVSWYQQTPGQGLQFLFEYFSETQRNKGNFPGRFSGRQFSNSRSEMNVSTLELGDSALYLCASSFTGANTDTQYFGPGTRLTVL.

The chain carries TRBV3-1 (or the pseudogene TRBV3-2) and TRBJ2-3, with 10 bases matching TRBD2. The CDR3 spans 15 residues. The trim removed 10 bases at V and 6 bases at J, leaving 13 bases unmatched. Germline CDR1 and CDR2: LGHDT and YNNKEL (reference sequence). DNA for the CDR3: TGTGCCACCCGTGGTAGCGGGGGGCAGGGGGATACGCAGTATTTT. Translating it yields CATRGSGGQGDTQYF.

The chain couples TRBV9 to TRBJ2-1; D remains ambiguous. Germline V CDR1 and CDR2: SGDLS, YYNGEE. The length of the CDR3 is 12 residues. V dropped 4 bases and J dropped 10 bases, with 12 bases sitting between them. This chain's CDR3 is CASSPHPREQFF. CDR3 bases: TGTGCCAGCAGCCCACACCCCAGGGAGCAGTTCTTC.

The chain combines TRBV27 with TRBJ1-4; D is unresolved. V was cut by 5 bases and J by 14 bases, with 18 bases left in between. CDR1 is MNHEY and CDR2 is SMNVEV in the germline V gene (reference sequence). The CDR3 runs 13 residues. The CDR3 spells CASSASIWARLFF. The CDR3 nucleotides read TGTGCCAGCAGTGCGTCGATTTGGGCACGGCTGTTTTTT. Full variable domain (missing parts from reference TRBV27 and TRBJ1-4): EAQVTQNPRYLITVTGKKLTVTCSQNMNHEYMSWYRQDPGLGLRQIYYSMNVEVTDKGDVPEGYKVSRKEKRNFPLILESPSPNQTSLYFCASSASIWARLFFGSGTQLSVL.

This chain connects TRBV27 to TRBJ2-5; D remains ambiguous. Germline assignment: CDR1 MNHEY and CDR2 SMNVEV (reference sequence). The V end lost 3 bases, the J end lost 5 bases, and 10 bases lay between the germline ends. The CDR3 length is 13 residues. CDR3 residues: CASSFGERETQYF. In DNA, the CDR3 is TGTGCCAGCAGTTTCGGAGAGAGGGAGACCCAGTACTTC.

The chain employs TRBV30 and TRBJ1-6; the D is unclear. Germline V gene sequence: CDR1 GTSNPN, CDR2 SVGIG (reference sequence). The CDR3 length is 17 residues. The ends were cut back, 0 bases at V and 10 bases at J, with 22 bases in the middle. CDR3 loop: CAWSVRVRLRELSPLHF. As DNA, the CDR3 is TGTGCCTGGAGTGTACGGGTACGCCTTCGGGAGTTGTCACCCCTCCACTTT.

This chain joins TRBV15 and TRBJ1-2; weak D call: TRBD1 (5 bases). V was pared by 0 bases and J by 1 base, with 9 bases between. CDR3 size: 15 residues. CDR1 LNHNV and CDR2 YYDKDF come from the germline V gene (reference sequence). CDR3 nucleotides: TGTGCCACCAGCAGAGACGACAGTTTTAACTATGGCTACACCTTC. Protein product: CATSRDDSFNYGYTF.

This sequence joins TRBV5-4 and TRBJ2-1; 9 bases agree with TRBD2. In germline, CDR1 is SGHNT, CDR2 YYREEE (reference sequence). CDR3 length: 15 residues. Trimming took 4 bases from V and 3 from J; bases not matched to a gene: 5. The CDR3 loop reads CASSPTSGFYNEQFF. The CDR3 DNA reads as TGTGCCAGCAGCCCCACTAGCGGGTTCTACAATGAGCAGTTCTTC.

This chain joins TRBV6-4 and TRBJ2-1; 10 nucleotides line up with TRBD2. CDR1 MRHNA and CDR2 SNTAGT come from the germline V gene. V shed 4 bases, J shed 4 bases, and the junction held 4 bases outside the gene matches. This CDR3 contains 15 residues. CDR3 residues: CASSASGRGYNEQFF. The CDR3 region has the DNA TGTGCCAGCAGTGCTAGCGGGAGAGGGTACAATGAGCAGTTCTTC.

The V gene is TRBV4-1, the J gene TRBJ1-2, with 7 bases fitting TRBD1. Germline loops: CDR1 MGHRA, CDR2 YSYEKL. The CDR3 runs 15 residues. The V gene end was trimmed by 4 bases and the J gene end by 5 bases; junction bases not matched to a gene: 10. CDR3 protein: CASSPRLTGAYGYTF. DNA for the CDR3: TGCGCCAGCAGCCCTCGCCTAACAGGGGCGTATGGCTACACCTTC.

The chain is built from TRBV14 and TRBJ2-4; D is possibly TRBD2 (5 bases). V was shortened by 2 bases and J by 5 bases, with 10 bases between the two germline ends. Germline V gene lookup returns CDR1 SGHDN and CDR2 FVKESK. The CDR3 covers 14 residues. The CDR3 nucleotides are TGTGCCAGCAGCCAAAATCTAGCAGAAAACATTCAGTACTTC. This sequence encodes CASSQNLAENIQYF. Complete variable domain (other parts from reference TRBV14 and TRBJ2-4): EAGVTQFPSHSVIEKGQTVTLRCDPISGHDNLYWYRRVMGKEIKFLLHFVKESKQDESGMPNNRFLAERTGGTYSTLKVQPAELEDSGVYFCASSQNLAENIQYFGAGTRLSVL.

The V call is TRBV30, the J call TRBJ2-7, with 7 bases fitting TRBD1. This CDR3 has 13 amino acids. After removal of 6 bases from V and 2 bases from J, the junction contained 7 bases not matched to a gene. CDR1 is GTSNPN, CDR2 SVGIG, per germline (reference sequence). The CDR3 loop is CACHKQGTYEQYF. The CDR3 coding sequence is TGTGCCTGCCATAAACAGGGGACCTACGAGCAGTACTTC. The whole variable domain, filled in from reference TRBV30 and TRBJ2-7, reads SQTIHQWPATLVQPVGSPLSLECTVEGTSNPNLYWYRQAAGRGLQLLFYSVGIGQISSEVPQNLSASRPQDRQFILSSKKLLLSDSGFYLCACHKQGTYEQYFGPGTRLTVT.

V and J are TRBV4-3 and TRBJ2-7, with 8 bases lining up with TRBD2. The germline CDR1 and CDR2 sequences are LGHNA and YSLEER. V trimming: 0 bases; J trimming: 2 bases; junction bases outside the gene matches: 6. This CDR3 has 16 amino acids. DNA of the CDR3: TGCGCCAGCAGCCAAGATCCGGGGGGGGCCACCTACGAGCAGTACTTC. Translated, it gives CASSQDPGGATYEQYF.

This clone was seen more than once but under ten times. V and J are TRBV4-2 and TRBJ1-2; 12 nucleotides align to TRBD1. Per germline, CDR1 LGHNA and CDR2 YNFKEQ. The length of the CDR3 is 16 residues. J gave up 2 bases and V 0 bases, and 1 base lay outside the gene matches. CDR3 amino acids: CASSQDGTGGNYGYTF. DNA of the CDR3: TGTGCCAGCAGCCAAGATGGGACAGGGGGCAACTATGGCTACACCTTC.

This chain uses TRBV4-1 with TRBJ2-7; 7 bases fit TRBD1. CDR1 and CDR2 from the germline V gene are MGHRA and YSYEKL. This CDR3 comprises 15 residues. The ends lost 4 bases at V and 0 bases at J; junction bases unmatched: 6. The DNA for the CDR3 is TGCGCCAGCAGCCCCCCACAGGGGAGCTCCTACGAGCAGTACTTC. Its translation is CASSPPQGSSYEQYF.

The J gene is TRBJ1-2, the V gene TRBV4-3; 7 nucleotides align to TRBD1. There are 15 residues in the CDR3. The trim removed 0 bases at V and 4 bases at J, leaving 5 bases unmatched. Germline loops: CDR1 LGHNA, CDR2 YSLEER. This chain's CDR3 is CASSQDRTGLYGYTF. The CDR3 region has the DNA TGCGCCAGCAGCCAAGATAGGACAGGACTCTATGGCTACACCTTC.

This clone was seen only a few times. CDR3 sequence (DNA): TGTGCCAGCACTGAGACAGGGCGTACCAATCAGCCCCAGCATTTT. This gives the protein CASTETGRTNQPQHF. This sequence joins TRBV19 and TRBJ1-5, with 7 bases matching TRBD1. V shed 9 bases, J shed 3 bases, and the junction held 11 bases outside the gene matches. This CDR3 contains 15 residues. Germline CDR1 and CDR2: LNHDA and SQIVND (reference sequence).

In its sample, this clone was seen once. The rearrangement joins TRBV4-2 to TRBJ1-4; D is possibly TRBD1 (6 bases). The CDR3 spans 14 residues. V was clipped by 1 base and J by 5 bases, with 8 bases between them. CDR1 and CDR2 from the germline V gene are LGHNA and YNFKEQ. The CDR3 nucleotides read TGTGCCAGCAGCCAAGCAGGACAGAATGAAAAACTGTTTTTT. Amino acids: CASSQAGQNEKLFF.